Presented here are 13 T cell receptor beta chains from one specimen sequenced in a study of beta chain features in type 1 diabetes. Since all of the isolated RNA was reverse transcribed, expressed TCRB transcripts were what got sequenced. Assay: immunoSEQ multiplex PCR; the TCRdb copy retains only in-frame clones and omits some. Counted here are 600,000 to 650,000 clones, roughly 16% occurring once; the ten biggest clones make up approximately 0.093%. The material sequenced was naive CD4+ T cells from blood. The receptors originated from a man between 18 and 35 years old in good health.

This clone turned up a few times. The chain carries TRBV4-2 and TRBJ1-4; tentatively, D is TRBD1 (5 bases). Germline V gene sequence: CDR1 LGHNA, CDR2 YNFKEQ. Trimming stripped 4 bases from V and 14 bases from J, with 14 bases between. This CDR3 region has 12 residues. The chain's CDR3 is CASSPPGGTLFF. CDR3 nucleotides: TGTGCCAGCAGCCCCCCGGGCGGGACTCTGTTTTTT.

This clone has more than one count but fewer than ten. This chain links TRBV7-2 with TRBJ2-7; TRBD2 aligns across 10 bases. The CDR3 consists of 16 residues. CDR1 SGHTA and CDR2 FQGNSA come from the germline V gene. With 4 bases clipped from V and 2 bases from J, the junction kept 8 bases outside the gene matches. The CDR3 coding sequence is TGTGCCAGCAGCTCCTCCGGGACTAGCGTGACCTACGAGCAGTACTTC. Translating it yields CASSSSGTSVTYEQYF. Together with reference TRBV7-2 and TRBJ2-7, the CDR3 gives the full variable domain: GAGVSQSPSNKVTEKGKDVELRCDPISGHTALYWYRQSLGQGLEFLIYFQGNSAPDKSGLPSDRFSAERTGGSVSTLTIQRTQQEDSAVYLCASSSSGTSVTYEQYFGPGTRLTVT.

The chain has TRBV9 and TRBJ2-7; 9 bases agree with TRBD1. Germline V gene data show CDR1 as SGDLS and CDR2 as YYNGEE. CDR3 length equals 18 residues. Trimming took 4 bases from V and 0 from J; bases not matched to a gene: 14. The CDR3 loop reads CASSSRAGTGISSYEQYF. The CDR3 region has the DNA TGTGCCAGCAGCTCGAGAGCCGGGACAGGGATTAGCTCCTACGAGCAGTACTTC.

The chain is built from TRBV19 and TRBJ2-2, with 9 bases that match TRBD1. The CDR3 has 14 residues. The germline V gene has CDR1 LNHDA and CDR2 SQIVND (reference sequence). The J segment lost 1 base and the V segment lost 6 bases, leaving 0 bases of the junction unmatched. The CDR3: CASRGQGNTGELFF. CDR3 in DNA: TGTGCCAGTAGGGGACAGGGGAACACCGGGGAGCTGTTTTTT. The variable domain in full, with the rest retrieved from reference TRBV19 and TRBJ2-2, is DGGITQSPKYLFRKEGQNVTLSCEQNLNHDAMYWYRQDPGQGLRLIYYSQIVNDFQKGDIAEGYSVSREKKESFPLTVTSAQKNPTAFYLCASRGQGNTGELFFGEGSRLTVL.

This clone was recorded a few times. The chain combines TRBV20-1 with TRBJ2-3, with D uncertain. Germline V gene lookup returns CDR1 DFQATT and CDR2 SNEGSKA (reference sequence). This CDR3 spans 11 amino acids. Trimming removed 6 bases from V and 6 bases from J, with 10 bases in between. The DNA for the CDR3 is TGCAGTGCCGGAATGGGGGATACGCAGTATTTT. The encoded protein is CSAGMGDTQYF.

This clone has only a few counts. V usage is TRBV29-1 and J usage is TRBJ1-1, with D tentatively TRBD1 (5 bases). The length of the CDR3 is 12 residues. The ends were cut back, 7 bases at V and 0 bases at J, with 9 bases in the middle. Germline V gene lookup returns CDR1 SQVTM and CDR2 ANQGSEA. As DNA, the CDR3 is TGCAGCGCAGGACACCTGAACACTGAAGCTTTCTTT. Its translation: CSAGHLNTEAFF. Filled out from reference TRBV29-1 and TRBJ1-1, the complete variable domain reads SAVISQKPSRDICQRGTSLTIQCQVDSQVTMMFWYRQQPGQSLTLIATANQGSEATYESGFVIDKFPISRPNLTFSTLTVSNMSPEDSSIYLCSAGHLNTEAFFGQGTRLTVV.

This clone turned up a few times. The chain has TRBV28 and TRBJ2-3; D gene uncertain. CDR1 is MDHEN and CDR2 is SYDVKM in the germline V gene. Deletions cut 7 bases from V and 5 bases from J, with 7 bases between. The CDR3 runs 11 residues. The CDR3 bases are TGTGCCAGCAACCGGCGAGATACGCAGTATTTT. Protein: CASNRRDTQYF.

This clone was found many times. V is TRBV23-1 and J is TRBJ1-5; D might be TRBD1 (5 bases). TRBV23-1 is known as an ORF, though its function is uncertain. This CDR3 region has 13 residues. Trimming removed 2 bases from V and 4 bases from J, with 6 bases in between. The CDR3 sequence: CASSQDRNQPQHF. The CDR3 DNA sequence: TGCGCCAGCAGTCAAGACAGAAATCAGCCCCAGCATTTT.

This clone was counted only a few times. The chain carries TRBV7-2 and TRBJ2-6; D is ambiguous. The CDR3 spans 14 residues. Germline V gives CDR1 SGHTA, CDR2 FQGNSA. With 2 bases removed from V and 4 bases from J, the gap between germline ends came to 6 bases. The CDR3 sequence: CASSLLGGANVLTF. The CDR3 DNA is TGTGCCAGCAGCTTATTAGGCGGGGCCAACGTCCTGACTTTC.

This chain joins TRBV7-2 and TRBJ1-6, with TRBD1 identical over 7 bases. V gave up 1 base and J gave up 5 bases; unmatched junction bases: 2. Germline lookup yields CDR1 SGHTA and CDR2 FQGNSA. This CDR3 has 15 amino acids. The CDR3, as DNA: TGTGCCAGCAGCTTAGGACAGGGCAATAATTCACCCCTCCACTTT. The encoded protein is CASSLGQGNNSPLHF.

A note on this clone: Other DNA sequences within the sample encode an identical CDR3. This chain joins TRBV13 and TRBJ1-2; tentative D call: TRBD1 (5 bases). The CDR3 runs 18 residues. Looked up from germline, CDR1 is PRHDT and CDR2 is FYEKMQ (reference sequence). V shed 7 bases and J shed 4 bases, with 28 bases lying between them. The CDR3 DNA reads TGTGCCAGCAAGTTCGGTCGGGCGGGGCCAAACTTTTCCTATGGCTACACCTTC. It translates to CASKFGRAGPNFSYGYTF.

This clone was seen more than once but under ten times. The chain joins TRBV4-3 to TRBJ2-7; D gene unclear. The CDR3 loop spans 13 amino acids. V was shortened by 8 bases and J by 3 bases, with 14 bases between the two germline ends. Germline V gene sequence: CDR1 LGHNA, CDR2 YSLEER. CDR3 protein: CASGTRLNYEQYF. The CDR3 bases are TGCGCCAGCGGAACCCGACTGAACTACGAGCAGTACTTC.

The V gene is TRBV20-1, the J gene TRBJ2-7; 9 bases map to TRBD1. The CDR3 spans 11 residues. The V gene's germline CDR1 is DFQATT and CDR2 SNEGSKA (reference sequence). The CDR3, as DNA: TGCACCCTGGACAGGGGACGCGAGCAGTACTTC. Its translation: CTLDRGREQYF.